Listed below are T cell receptor beta chains from one sample, sequenced in a study of PD-1 blockade in mismatch repair-deficient tumors. Sequencing was performed with immunoSEQ multiplex PCR; in TCRdb, only in-frame clones are kept and a portion is missing. Of approximately 63,000 clones in the sample, about 91% were seen once. The sample here was peripheral blood, taken 52 weeks after starting pembrolizumab. The source is an adult with mismatch repair-deficient cancer. Each CDR3 is given with its conserved first and last residue. A D gene is named only where the DNA matches it firmly. Rows may omit the clone size; those that give it use once, few, many or a size class.

TRBJ2-1 NA TRBD1 TRBV13 TGTGCCACGACAGGGGGTAATGAGCAGTTCTTC CATTGGNEQFF
TRBJ2-3 NA NA TRBV28 TGTGCCAGCAGTTTATGGGGAACTAGCACAGATACGCAGTATTTT CASSLWGTSTDTQYF
TRBJ2-7 NA NA TRBV7-9 TGTGCCAGCAGCTCCCCTCCAGAAGGGAGCGAATACGAGCAGTACTTC CASSSPPEGSEYEQYF
TRBJ1-1 NA TRBD1 TRBV27 TGTGCCAGCAGTTTACAGACAGGGGGCGCGTACACTGAAGCTTTCTTT CASSLQTGGAYTEAFF
TRBJ2-2 NA NA TRBV5-4 TGTGCCAGCAGCTTAGGGGTCGGGGAGCTGTTTTTT CASSLGVGELFF
TRBJ2-5 NA NA TRBV11-3 TGTGCCAGCAGCTTAGTTCCGGGACGGGAAGAGACCCAGTACTTC CASSLVPGREETQYF
TRBJ2-2 NA TRBD2 TRBV27 TGTGCCAGCAGTTTGCTAGCGGGAGTCAGGGACACCGGGGAGCTGTTTTTT CASSLLAGVRDTGELFF
TRBJ2-2 NA NA TRBV9 TGTGCCAGCAGCACAAACACCGGGGAGCTGTTTTTT CASSTNTGELFF
TRBJ2-7 NA NA TRBV29-1 TGCAGCGTGGGAGGGGCAGGGGGCGAGCAGTACTTC CSVGGAGGEQYF
TRBJ2-1 NA NA TRBV9 TGTGCCAGCAGCGTCGGGGTCGACAATGAGCAGTTCTTC CASSVGVDNEQFF
TRBJ2-1 NA TRBD1 TRBV11-3 TGTGCCAGCGGCGACAGGGCGAACTACAATGAGCAGTTCTTC CASGDRANYNEQFF
TRBJ2-7 few NA TRBV7-9 TGTGCCAGCAGCTTTACAGGGAACGAGCAGTACTTC CASSFTGNEQYF
TRBJ2-7 NA NA TRBV9 TGTGCCAGCAGCGTATGGTGGAGGGCCTACTTC CASSVWWRAYF
TRBJ2-1 NA NA TRBV30 TGTGCCTGGGGTCAAAATGAGCAGTTCTTC CAWGQNEQFF
TRBJ2-7 NA TRBD1 TRBV25-1 TGTGCCAGCACTCGAAAGCCGGGACAGGGGGACGAGCAGTACTTC CASTRKPGQGDEQYF
TRBJ2-5 NA NA TRBV20-1 TGCAGTGCGGAGTTTCAAGAGACCCAGTACTTC CSAEFQETQYF
TRBJ1-5 NA NA TRBV19 TGTGCCAGTAGTACTAGAGGCAATCAGCCCCAGCATTTT CASSTRGNQPQHF
TRBJ2-2 NA NA TRBV7-2 TGTGCCAGCAGCTTAACTAGCGGAACAGGGGCCGGGGAGCTGTTTTTT CASSLTSGTGAGELFF
TRBJ2-3 NA TRBD2 TRBV15 TGTGCCACCAGCAGCCCCGGGACTAGCGGGAGTATGCAGTATTTT CATSSPGTSGSMQYF
TRBJ2-2 NA TRBD2 TRBV10-3 TGTGCCGTCAAACCGGGACTAGCGGGAGGAGGGACCGGGGAGCTGTTTTTT CAVKPGLAGGGTGELFF
TRBJ2-4 NA NA TRBV11-2 TGTGCCAGCAGCCCGATACAGGGCCCCAAAAACATTCAGTACTTC CASSPIQGPKNIQYF
TRBJ2-5 NA TRBD2 TRBV7-2 TGTGCCAGCAGCTCCCGGACTAGCGGGAGTCCGTTTCGAGAGACCCAGTACTTC CASSSRTSGSPFRETQYF
TRBJ2-3 NA TRBD1 TRBV15 TGTGCCACCAGCAGAGTAAGGACAGGGTTCCCAGATACGCAGTATTTT CATSRVRTGFPDTQYF
TRBJ2-7 NA TRBD2 TRBV28 TGTGCCAGCCTAGCGGGAGGGCCTCGCGAGCAGTACTTC CASLAGGPREQYF